This T cell receptor beta chain stems from a study of graft-versus-host responses after intestinal transplantation. Study in general: Among the recipients, all got anti-thymocyte globulin induction and then tacrolimus and steroids for two to four years.

Notes on the study in general: Researchers found GvH clones in recipient marrow, and some showed up first in ileum or blood. Elevated graft-versus-host to host-versus-graft clonal ratios in allografts were recorded for patients with graft-donor T cell macrochimerism.

Sequenced by immunoSEQ multiplex PCR; TCRdb stores in-frame clones only, minus some. The sample includes about 14,000 clones, just over 35% of them seen just once. Investigators plated about 200,000 CFSE-labeled responder cells together with about 200,000 irradiated stimulator cells labeled with violet dye. CD4 and CD8 responders that proliferated in the reaction were FACS-sorted. CDR3 length: 15 residues. CDR1 and CDR2 (germline): MGHRA, YSYEKL. This chain connects TRBV4-1 to TRBJ2-5, with no clear D. The DNA end is more similar to TRBJ2-7, so the J call may be wrong. The sequence derives from a human patient who received an intestinal transplant. The material sequenced was alloreactive CD8+ T cells from a mixed lymphocyte reaction culture, taken before intestinal transplant. The subset is: CFSE-low proliferating T cells sorted from approximately 6-day pre-transplant mixed lymphocyte reaction (GvH or HvG direction). The CDR3 sequence: CASSLRPNLNYEQYF. As DNA, the CDR3 is TGCGCCAGCAGCCTTCGGCCAAACCTTAACTACGAGCAGTACTTC.